These T cell receptor beta chains were read from a single sample in a study of T cell repertoires in cytomegalovirus infection. TCRdb re-called the reads with MiXCR, one entry per CDR3 protein. The sample records 250,000 to 300,000 distinct CDR3 sequences, roughly 10% being singletons. The sequenced material came from PBMCs. These receptors were taken from a human donor in good health (CMV status not recorded). Some clones in this sample may be carry-over from other donors' samples. Both conserved end residues are part of each CDR3. D genes are given only for firm matches. The size of a clone is reported for some rows only, either as once, few or many, or as a class for expanded clones.

size	V	D	J	CDR3	DNA
many	TRBV7-2	.	TRBJ2-2	CASSLRTTSMRELFF	TGTGCCAGCAGCTTAAGAACGACTAGTATGCGGGAGCTGTTTTTT
many	TRBV7-9	TRBD1	TRBJ1-2	CASSLEGAVLYGYTF	TGTGCCAGCAGCTTAGAGGGGGCCGTCCTCTATGGCTACACCTTC
many	TRBV7-2	.	TRBJ1-2	CASSSKVGAGTSYGYTF	TGTGCCAGCAGCTCTAAGGTCGGGGCTGGGACGAGCTATGGCTACACCTTC
many	TRBV7-2	TRBD1	TRBJ1-5	CASSSRDRDPQHF	TGTGCCAGCAGCTCGCGGGACAGGGACCCCCAGCATTTT
many	TRBV7-2	TRBD1	TRBJ1-4	CASSSDRDSREKLFF	TGTGCCAGCAGCTCCGACAGGGACTCCCGTGAAAAACTGTTTTTT
many	TRBV7-9	.	TRBJ1-1	CASSLGVGNTEAFF	TGTGCCAGCAGCTTAGGGGTGGGGAACACTGAAGCTTTCTTT
.	TRBV29-1	.	TRBJ1-3	CSVEDYSSGNTIYF	TGCAGCGTTGAAGATTACAGCTCTGGAAACACCATATATTTT
many	TRBV7-2	.	TRBJ1-4	CASSPGTKEKLFF	TGTGCCAGCAGCCCCGGGACAAAAGAAAAACTGTTTTTT
few	TRBV28	.	TRBJ2-5	CASSLLDRQETQYF	TGTGCCAGCAGTTTATTAGACCGACAAGAGACCCAGTACTTC
many	TRBV12-3/TRBV12-4	TRBD1	TRBJ2-3	CASRPTGGRTDTQYF	TGTGCCAGCAGGCCAACAGGGGGCCGGACAGATACGCAGTATTTT
many	TRBV7-9	TRBD1	TRBJ1-4	CASSSPRDRGGEKLFF	TGTGCCAGCAGCTCACCGAGGGACAGGGGCGGCGAAAAACTGTTTTTT
once	TRBV19	.	TRBJ2-5	CASSGRILETQYF	TGTGCCAGTAGTGGGAGGATTTTGGAGACCCAGTACTTC
.	TRBV5-4	.	TRBJ2-3	CASSSSSTDTQYF	TGTGCCAGCAGCTCGTCTAGCACAGATACGCAGTATTTT
many	TRBV7-2	.	TRBJ2-5	CASSLDKGAIETQYF	TGTGCCAGCAGCTTAGACAAGGGTGCGATAGAGACCCAGTACTTC
many	TRBV12-3/TRBV12-4	TRBD2	TRBJ2-1	CASSHRTSGRALNEQFF	TGTGCCAGCAGCCACCGGACTAGCGGGAGGGCCTTAAATGAGCAGTTCTTC
many	TRBV28	TRBD2	TRBJ2-1	CASLGGKGKLAGSKQFF	TGTGCCAGCCTCGGGGGAAAAGGGAAGCTAGCGGGGAGCAAGCAGTTCTTC
many	TRBV7-9	TRBD2	TRBJ2-3	CASSFGKAGGTDTQYF	TGTGCCAGCAGCTTTGGAAAAGCGGGAGGAACAGATACGCAGTATTTT
.	TRBV4-2	TRBD1	TRBJ1-6	CASSQSGQGSSYNSPLHF	TGTGCCAGCAGCCAAAGCGGACAGGGGAGCTCCTATAATTCACCCCTCCACTTT
many	TRBV7-2	TRBD2	TRBJ2-7	CASSLAAGGWDEQYF	TGTGCCAGCAGCTTAGCCGCGGGAGGTTGGGACGAGCAGTACTTC
.	TRBV6-2/TRBV6-3	.	TRBJ2-2	CASAFLRTTSTGELFF	TGTGCCAGCGCATTCCTCCGGACTACCTCCACCGGGGAGCTGTTTTTT
many	TRBV7-9	.	TRBJ2-1	CASTGVAGSSYNEQFF	TGTGCCAGCACCGGGGTGGCCGGTAGCTCCTACAATGAGCAGTTCTTC
.	TRBV28	TRBD1	TRBJ1-2	CASSDASTGPTGYTF	TGTGCCAGCAGTGATGCCTCGACAGGGCCAACGGGCTACACCTTC
many	TRBV20-1	.	TRBJ2-2	CSARDLRTNTGELFF	TGCAGTGCTAGAGATCTCCGGACGAACACCGGGGAGCTGTTTTTT
many	TRBV20-1	.	TRBJ1-1	CRKRGVTTEAFF	TGCAGGAAAAGAGGGGTCACAACTGAAGCTTTCTTT
many	TRBV7-6	TRBD2	TRBJ2-1	CASSPGLAAEQFF	TGTGCCAGCAGCCCGGGACTAGCGGCTGAGCAGTTCTTC
.	TRBV9	.	TRBJ2-1	CASSRGAEGYNEQFF	TGTGCCAGCAGCAGGGGAGCGGAAGGCTACAATGAGCAGTTCTTC
many	TRBV7-2	TRBD2	TRBJ2-1	CASSLVVFGGRDNEQFF	TGTGCCAGCAGCTTAGTTGTGTTCGGCGGGAGAGACAATGAGCAGTTCTTC
many	TRBV7-6	TRBD1	TRBJ2-5	CASSRGMGTGGQETQYF	TGTGCCAGCAGCCGCGGGATGGGGACAGGTGGGCAAGAGACCCAGTACTTC
many	TRBV7-2	.	TRBJ1-1	CASSVGGQLNTEAFF	TGTGCCAGCAGCGTGGGCGGACAGTTGAACACTGAAGCTTTCTTT
few	TRBV29-1	.	TRBJ2-7	CSVAQGLSSYEQYF	TGCAGCGTTGCCCAGGGCCTCAGCTCCTACGAGCAGTACTTC
many	TRBV19	.	TRBJ2-7	CASSIGTLSYEQYF	TGTGCCAGTAGTATCGGGACTCTTTCCTACGAGCAGTACTTC
many	TRBV7-9	.	TRBJ2-7	CASSSSIPANFGQYF	TGTGCCAGCAGCTCCTCCATCCCGGCCAACTTCGGGCAGTACTTC
few	TRBV6-1	.	TRBJ2-2	CASSEFSTGELFF	TGTGCCAGCAGTGAATTCAGTACCGGGGAGCTGTTTTTT
many	TRBV7-2	.	TRBJ1-5	CASSSALNSNQPQHF	TGTGCCAGCAGCTCGGCCCTAAATAGCAATCAGCCCCAGCATTTT
many	TRBV19	.	TRBJ1-2	CATEQGNGYTF	TGTGCCACTGAGCAGGGGAATGGCTACACCTTC
many	TRBV7-2	.	TRBJ1-4	CASSLVMGGNEKLFF	TGTGCCAGCAGCTTAGTGATGGGTGGTAATGAAAAACTGTTTTTT
many	TRBV7-2	TRBD2	TRBJ2-7	CASSSGLAGGPSYEQYF	TGTGCCAGCAGCTCGGGACTAGCGGGGGGCCCTTCCTACGAGCAGTACTTC
.	TRBV6-8	TRBD1	TRBJ1-2	CASRRTGHYGYTF	TGTGCCAGCAGGAGGACAGGGCACTATGGCTACACCTTC
many	TRBV24-1	TRBD2	TRBJ2-3	CATSGALAGSDTQYF	TGTGCCACCAGTGGGGCACTAGCGGGCTCAGATACGCAGTATTTT
few	TRBV5-1	TRBD2	TRBJ2-7	CASSFPGTSGPYEQYF	TGCGCCAGCAGCTTCCCTGGGACTAGCGGGCCCTACGAGCAGTACTTC
many	TRBV7-2	TRBD1	TRBJ2-1	CASSYQGQGNSNEQFF	TGTGCCAGCAGCTACCAGGGACAGGGGAACTCCAATGAGCAGTTCTTC
many	TRBV5-6	TRBD1	TRBJ1-4	CASSRDRSHEKLFF	TGTGCCAGCAGTCGGGACAGGTCGCATGAAAAACTGTTTTTT
.	TRBV12-3/TRBV12-4	.	TRBJ1-3	CATGDGPSGNTIYF	TGTGCCACCGGGGACGGACCTTCTGGAAACACCATATATTTT
many	TRBV7-8	.	TRBJ2-3	CASSLRDGATDTQYF	TGTGCCAGCAGCTTACGGGACGGAGCCACAGATACGCAGTATTTT
few	TRBV28	.	TRBJ1-1	CASGGSSTEAFF	TGTGCCAGCGGAGGGTCAAGCACTGAAGCTTTCTTT
few	TRBV12-3/TRBV12-4	TRBD1	TRBJ1-6	CATKATGNSPLHF	TGTGCCACCAAGGCGACAGGGAATTCACCCCTCCACTTT
many	TRBV7-2	.	TRBJ2-3	CASSLALFTDTQYF	TGTGCCAGCAGCTTAGCGCTATTCACAGATACGCAGTATTTT
many	TRBV7-2	.	TRBJ1-5	CASSLTRGGNQPQHF	TGTGCCAGCAGCCTTACCAGGGGTGGCAATCAGCCCCAGCATTTT
many	TRBV5-1	.	TRBJ2-7	CASSSGLYEQYF	TGTGCCAGCAGCTCCGGGCTCTACGAGCAGTACTTC
many	TRBV2	.	TRBJ2-2	CASIRESNVGTGELFF	TGTGCCAGCATCCGAGAGAGTAACGTTGGGACCGGGGAGCTGTTTTTT
few	TRBV11-2	TRBD1	TRBJ1-5	CASSWGLDRAQHF	TGTGCCAGCAGTTGGGGGCTAGACAGGGCCCAGCATTTT
many	TRBV7-6	TRBD1	TRBJ1-6	CASSQRTGDSPLHF	TGTGCCAGCAGCCAAAGGACAGGAGATTCACCCCTCCACTTT
few	TRBV12-3/TRBV12-4	.	TRBJ2-5	CASSFGGVQETQYF	TGTGCCAGCAGTTTTGGCGGGGTGCAAGAGACCCAGTACTTC
.	TRBV27	.	TRBJ2-2	CASSFDAGELFF	TGTGCCAGCAGTTTCGATGCCGGGGAGCTGTTTTTT
many	TRBV19	.	TRBJ2-7	CASSIQASYEQYF	TGTGCCAGTAGTATCCAGGCGTCCTACGAGCAGTACTTC
few	TRBV18	TRBD1	TRBJ2-6	CASSPGTGSSGANVLTF	TGTGCCAGCTCACCCGGGACAGGTAGCTCTGGGGCCAACGTCCTGACTTTC